These T cell receptor beta chains were read from a single sample in a study of blood T cell repertoires in COVID-19. The protocol was immunoSEQ multiplex PCR, while the TCRdb copy is restricted to in-frame clones and leaves out a portion. The sample carries some 380,000 clones, over 75% recorded once. The sequencing sample was made of PBMCs or T cells enriched from blood (not recorded which). The receptors shown here come from a man aged 25-40 years who had recovered from COVID-19. Both conserved end residues are part of each CDR3. A D gene is named only where the DNA matches it firmly. Only part of the rows carry a size: once, few, many, or a class if the clone is expanded.

length	size	V	D	J	DNA	CDR3
13	NA	TRBV19	TRBD1	TRBJ2-3	TGTGCCAGTGGGACAGGGATGGCAGATACGCAGTATTTT	CASGTGMADTQYF
14	once	TRBV7-8	NA	TRBJ2-7	TGTGCCAGCAGCTTAGATCCAGAACCCTACGAGCAGTACTTC	CASSLDPEPYEQYF
16	NA	TRBV7-9	TRBD1	TRBJ1-5	TGTGCCAGCAGCTTAGAGACAGGGGGTAGCAATCAGCCCCAGCATTTT	CASSLETGGSNQPQHF
13	NA	TRBV7-6	NA	TRBJ2-5	TGTGCCAGCAGCTTAGGAGCCCGAGGGACCCAGTACTTC	CASSLGARGTQYF
16	NA	TRBV9	NA	TRBJ1-3	TGTGCCAGCAGCGTAGCAGGCAGGCCCTCTGGAAACACCATATATTTT	CASSVAGRPSGNTIYF
12	NA	TRBV12-3/TRBV12-4	NA	TRBJ1-2	TGTGCCAGCAGACTCCAGGGAAAGGGCTACACCTTC	CASRLQGKGYTF
17	few	TRBV4-3	NA	TRBJ2-7	TGCGCCAGCAGCCAAGATTTGGTTAGAGGGGGTGGGTACGAGCAGTACTTC	CASSQDLVRGGGYEQYF
18	NA	TRBV5-6	TRBD1	TRBJ2-5	TGTGCCAGCAGCTTGCTGGGACAGGGAACTATTAACCAAGAGACCCAGTACTTC	CASSLLGQGTINQETQYF
13	NA	TRBV6-5	NA	TRBJ2-3	TGTGCCAGCCAGGGATGGGGCACAGATACGCAGTATTTT	CASQGWGTDTQYF
15	NA	TRBV5-4	TRBD1	TRBJ2-1	TGTGCCAGCAGCCCAACAGGGGATTCCTACAATGAGCAGTTCTTC	CASSPTGDSYNEQFF
16	once	TRBV10-2	NA	TRBJ1-5	TGCGCCAGCAGTCCAAAACGAGAGGGACAACGGCAGCCCCAGCATTTT	CASSPKREGQRQPQHF
13	NA	TRBV5-6	NA	TRBJ1-2	TGTGCCAGCACCCCACGGGGAAGATCTGGCTACACCTTC	CASTPRGRSGYTF
14	NA	TRBV9	TRBD1	TRBJ1-6	TGTGCCAGCAGCGTAGCCCAAGGGGGCTCACCCCTCCACTTT	CASSVAQGGSPLHF
14	once	TRBV7-9	NA	TRBJ2-1	TGTGCCAGCAGCTTCGGGCAGGGCCTCAATGAGCAGTTCTTC	CASSFGQGLNEQFF
15	NA	TRBV6-1	NA	TRBJ1-1	TGTGCCAGCAGTGACCCGGGGTTTCTGAACACTGAAGCTTTCTTT	CASSDPGFLNTEAFF
15	NA	TRBV24-1	NA	TRBJ1-1	TGTGCCACCAGTGATTTGCCAGGGATGCGCACTGAAGCTTTCTTT	CATSDLPGMRTEAFF
16	NA	TRBV9	NA	TRBJ2-1	TGTGCCAGCAGCGTAAACCCGGGGGGCAGGGACAATGAGCAGTTCTTC	CASSVNPGGRDNEQFF
11	NA	TRBV19	NA	TRBJ1-1	TGTGCCAGTAGTACAAAGAGGGGGGCTTTCTTT	CASSTKRGAFF
14	NA	TRBV6-5	NA	TRBJ2-3	TGTGCCAGCAGGAGGACAGATAACACAGATACGCAGTATTTT	CASRRTDNTDTQYF
16	NA	TRBV19	TRBD2	TRBJ2-2	TGTGCCAGTAGTATATGGCGGGGGGGCCGAACCGGGGAGCTGTTTTTT	CASSIWRGGRTGELFF
15	NA	TRBV4-1	NA	TRBJ1-2	TGCGCCAGCAGCCAACAGAGGGGCGGGGGGAATGGCTACACCTTC	CASSQQRGGGNGYTF
16	NA	TRBV30	TRBD1	TRBJ1-4	TGTGCCTGGAGTCCCAAGACAGGGGCAACTAATGAAAAACTGTTTTTT	CAWSPKTGATNEKLFF
16	NA	TRBV19	NA	TRBJ1-3	TGTGCCAGTAGTCCGGCCTGGCGGCCATCTAGCAACACCATATATTTT	CASSPAWRPSSNTIYF
14	NA	TRBV6-6	TRBD1	TRBJ1-2	TGTGCCAGCAACCAAGACAGGGTAGACTATGGCTACACCTTC	CASNQDRVDYGYTF
15	NA	TRBV27	NA	TRBJ1-2	TGTGCCAGCCTACTCCGGGGTGGGCATAGAGCTGGCTACACCTTC	CASLLRGGHRAGYTF
10	NA	TRBV7-9	NA	TRBJ1-2	TGTGCCAGCAGCTTCGGTGGCTACACCTTC	CASSFGGYTF
14	NA	TRBV7-8	NA	TRBJ2-3	TGTGCCAGCAGCGTCACAGGGATGACAGATACGCAGTATTTT	CASSVTGMTDTQYF
16	NA	TRBV11-2	TRBD1	TRBJ2-1	TGTGCCAGCAGCTTAGATCCCAGGGGGCTTGTCAATGAGCAGTTCTTC	CASSLDPRGLVNEQFF
15	NA	TRBV9	NA	TRBJ2-5	TGTGCCAGCAGCGTAGCAGGGACAATGAGGGAGACCCAGTACTTC	CASSVAGTMRETQYF
17	NA	TRBV4-2	NA	TRBJ1-6	TGTGCCAGCAGCCAAGATCAACACAGGGAGTACAATTCACCCCTCCACTTT	CASSQDQHREYNSPLHF
14	NA	TRBV15	TRBD1	TRBJ2-2	TGTGCCACCAGCATTGACAGGGTAGCCGGGGAGCTGTTTTTT	CATSIDRVAGELFF
18	NA	TRBV9	NA	TRBJ2-3	TGTGCCAGTAGAGGCTATTCTGTCGGGTCCTTTAGCACAGATACGCAGTATTTT	CASRGYSVGSFSTDTQYF
13	NA	TRBV29-1	TRBD1	TRBJ1-4	TGCAGCGTCGCCGGGACAGAGGTTGAAAAACTGTTTTTT	CSVAGTEVEKLFF
16	NA	TRBV27	TRBD1	TRBJ2-4	TGTGCCAGCAGTTCAAGACAGGGCCTAGCCAAAAACATTCAGTACTTC	CASSSRQGLAKNIQYF
15	NA	TRBV27	NA	TRBJ1-2	TGTGCCAGCAGTTTTTGGCAGGGAAGTGGGTATGGCTACACCTTC	CASSFWQGSGYGYTF
11	NA	TRBV12-3/TRBV12-4	NA	TRBJ2-1	TGTGCCAGCAGTCCGAAGGGGATGCAGTTCTTC	CASSPKGMQFF
13	NA	TRBV11-2	NA	TRBJ2-1	TGTGCCAGCAGCCCCCAACGGGGGAATGAGCAGTTCTTC	CASSPQRGNEQFF
12	once	TRBV12-3/TRBV12-4	NA	TRBJ1-2	TGTGCCAGCAGTTACAGGGTTGGTGGCTACACCTTC	CASSYRVGGYTF
18	NA	TRBV4-2	TRBD2	TRBJ2-3	TGTGCCAGCAGCCTCGGGCCGTTAGCGGGGGGCAGGGCAGATACGCAGTATTTT	CASSLGPLAGGRADTQYF
15	NA	TRBV9	TRBD1	TRBJ1-2	TGTGCCAGCAGCGCCCGACAGGGGAGGAGTAATGGCTACACCTTC	CASSARQGRSNGYTF
15	NA	TRBV7-9	TRBD1	TRBJ1-5	TGTGCCAGCAGCTGGGACAGGGGGAGCAATCAGCCCCAGCATTTT	CASSWDRGSNQPQHF
11	NA	TRBV30	NA	TRBJ1-2	TGTGCCTGGGGTGGTCAGTATGGCTACACCTTC	CAWGGQYGYTF
13	once	TRBV7-2	TRBD1	TRBJ2-4	TGTGCCAGCAGTTACGACAGGGGTGACATTCAGTACTTC	CASSYDRGDIQYF
14	once	TRBV11-3	NA	TRBJ1-3	TGTGCCAGCAGCTCCGACAGCTCTGGAAACACCATATATTTT	CASSSDSSGNTIYF
15	NA	TRBV4-1	NA	TRBJ1-4	TGCGCCAGCAGCCGCACGGGGGGGGAGGGAGAAAAACTGTTTTTT	CASSRTGGEGEKLFF
12	once	TRBV5-4	NA	TRBJ1-2	TGTGCCAGCAGCTTTAGACAGGCGGGCTACACCTTC	CASSFRQAGYTF
13	NA	TRBV4-2	NA	TRBJ2-5	TGTGCCAGCAGCCAAAACCCGCGAGAGACCCAGTACTTC	CASSQNPRETQYF
14	few	TRBV18	NA	TRBJ1-1	TGTGCCAGCTCACCAAATTACAGGGACACTGAAGCTTTCTTT	CASSPNYRDTEAFF
14	NA	TRBV19	NA	TRBJ1-2	TGTGCCAGTAGGTCCCGGGACTTCAACTATGGCTACACCTTC	CASRSRDFNYGYTF
11	once	TRBV25-1	TRBD2	TRBJ2-1	TGTGCCAGCAGTCGGGGGGGCCAGCAGTTCTTC	CASSRGGQQFF
13	NA	TRBV20-1	NA	TRBJ1-2	TGCAGTGCTAGTGTTCAGGGTGCCTATGGCTACACCTTC	CSASVQGAYGYTF
14	NA	TRBV19	NA	TRBJ1-1	TGTGCCAGTAGCCACAGGGTCCAGGCTTCGGAAGCTTTCTTT	CASSHRVQASEAFF
14	NA	TRBV7-2	NA	TRBJ1-5	TGTGCCAGCAGCTTACTTGCGAGCAATCAGCCCCAGCATTTT	CASSLLASNQPQHF
13	NA	TRBV19	NA	TRBJ1-2	TGTGCCAGTACGCCAGGCTCCTACTATGGCTACACCTTC	CASTPGSYYGYTF
13	NA	TRBV5-8	NA	TRBJ1-2	TGTGCCAGCACTTCCAGGGTTAACTATGGCTACACCTTC	CASTSRVNYGYTF
15	NA	TRBV2	NA	TRBJ1-5	TGTGCCAGCAGTCTCTTGGAGTTGGGCAATCAGCCCCAGCATTTT	CASSLLELGNQPQHF
15	few	TRBV18	NA	TRBJ1-4	TGTGCCAGCTCACCAAACGGCCAGGAACATGAAAAACTGTTTTTT	CASSPNGQEHEKLFF
17	NA	TRBV11-3	TRBD2	TRBJ2-3	TGTGCCAGCAGCCCCGGACTAGCGGGACCTAGCACAGATACGCAGTATTTT	CASSPGLAGPSTDTQYF
16	NA	TRBV5-1	NA	TRBJ1-1	TGCGCCAGCAGCTTGGGACAGCCAAGTATGAACACTGAAGCTTTCTTT	CASSLGQPSMNTEAFF
15	NA	TRBV5-8	TRBD1	TRBJ2-7	TGTGCCAGCAGCCGCGACAGGGTCTATGTCGACGAGCAGTACTTC	CASSRDRVYVDEQYF